The source of this T cell receptor beta chain is a study of T cell changes during pregnancy in multiple sclerosis (dated by TCRdb to between 2018 and 2020). At the level of the whole study: The study looked at changes in the T cell repertoire across pregnancy in women with multiple sclerosis.

Library method: the immunoSEQ multiplex PCR assay. TCRdb mirrors the immuneACCESS table, restricted to in-frame sequences. Some clones are absent from its copies; in checked studies, under half trace to an unresolved V gene, and the reason for the others is unknown. The sample data list approximately 21,000 clones, and 70% to 90% of these were observed just once. The ten top clones hold about 20% of the sample. As regards this clone: Its specific antigen is unknown. No base quality information exists; no much larger clone differs at one position.

From the cysteine through the phenylalanine, the CDR3 covers 17 amino acids. Solely the CDR3 DNA is kept, with 51 bases framed from the first base. V loses 0 bases at its end and J loses 5 bases; junction bases beyond the gene matches: 8. For CDR1 and CDR2, the germline V gene lists SGHRS and YFSETQ. This chain joins TRBV5-1 to TRBJ2-1; a stretch of 10 junction bases matches TRBD2. Source: CD8+ T cells from peripheral blood mononuclear cells, taken after pregnancy. This clonotype was sampled from a female donor in good health, enrolled as a control in a pregnancy study. Here is the DNA: TGCGCCAGCAGCTTGGTTGGTAGCGGGAGGACCGACAATGAGCAGTTCTTC. It translates as CASSLVGSGRTDNEQFF.